The 22 T cell receptor beta chains below all came from one sample that was sequenced in a study of control samples from healthy donors and cancer patients. Profiling relied on immunoSEQ multiplex PCR, and the TCRdb table lists in-frame clones only, not all of them. The sample includes around 100,000 clones, 92% of them seen just once. Specimen: blood. The receptors derive from a human donor in good health. The donor label of this sample is uncertain.

The chain couples TRBV6-5 to TRBJ1-2; D is unclear. The germline gives CDR1 MNHEY, CDR2 SVGAGI. Trimming removed 0 bases at V and 6 bases at J, with 8 bases between. The CDR3 runs 13 residues. CDR3 amino acids: CASSYSAGDGYTF. CDR3 nucleotides: TGTGCCAGCAGTTACTCGGCCGGGGATGGCTACACCTTC.

V usage is TRBV21-1 and J usage is TRBJ2-5; the D call TRBD2 from the table was never checked on the DNA. TRBV21-1 is a pseudogene. This CDR3 has 16 amino acids. The CDR3 nucleotides read TGTGCCAGCAGCAAATATGGTAGAGGCGCCCGAAAGACCCAGTACTTC. Its protein is CASSKYGRGARKTQYF.

The V call is TRBV10-2, the J call TRBJ2-7; 10 bases fit TRBD1. This CDR3 is built from 15 residues. Looked up from germline, CDR1 is WSHSY and CDR2 is SAAADI. J lost 0 bases, V lost 6 bases, and 5 bases had no gene match. The CDR3 sequence: CASRTGQGSSYEQYF. CDR3 bases: TGCGCCAGCAGGACGGGACAGGGGAGCTCCTACGAGCAGTACTTC.

The genes are TRBV7-2 and TRBJ2-7; TRBD1 agrees at 9 bases. The germline CDR1 and CDR2 sequences are SGHTA and FQGNSA. Trimming took 1 base from V and 9 from J; bases not matched to a gene: 10. The CDR3 contains 15 residues. The CDR3 sequence: CASSLGDRAPHGQYF. The CDR3 DNA follows: TGTGCCAGCAGCTTAGGGGACAGGGCACCCCATGGGCAGTACTTC.

The V call is TRBV6-5, the J call TRBJ1-2; TRBD1 matches at 9 bases. Germline-derived CDR1 and CDR2 are MNHEY and SVGAGI. The CDR3 extends over 15 amino acids. V was pared by 6 bases and J by 3 bases, with 8 bases of the junction left unmatched. The CDR3 is CASRPGQGFDYGYTF. The CDR3 bases are TGTGCCAGCAGACCGGGACAGGGCTTTGACTATGGCTACACCTTC.

This sequence joins TRBV24-1 and TRBJ2-1; D is ambiguous. V shed 5 bases and J shed 3 bases, with 10 bases lying between them. Looked up from germline, CDR1 is KGHDR and CDR2 is SFDVKD. CDR3 length: 14 amino acids. In nucleotides, the CDR3 is TGTGCCACCAGTGCCCCGGGCATCTACAATGAGCAGTTCTTC. This gives the protein CATSAPGIYNEQFF.

This rearrangement joins TRBV5-5 to TRBJ1-6; 10 bases line up with TRBD1. Trimming cost V 4 bases and J 7 bases; bases outside gene matches: 5. The CDR3 runs to 15 residues. Germline V gene lookup returns CDR1 SGHKS and CDR2 YYEKEE (reference sequence). CDR3 sequence (DNA): TGTGCCAGCAGCATACCGGGACAGGGGAATTCACCCCTCCACTTT. Translated, it gives CASSIPGQGNSPLHF.

This clone was detected only a few times. The rearrangement uses TRBV6-4 and TRBJ2-1; a possible D gene is TRBD2 (7 bases). The V gene lost 4 bases and the J gene lost 7 bases, with 17 bases spanning the gap. CDR3 size: 15 residues. The V gene's germline CDR1 is MRHNA and CDR2 SNTAGT. The CDR3 loop reads CASSAFGGAMNEQFF. In nucleotides, the CDR3 is TGTGCCAGCAGTGCCTTTGGGGGGGCCATGAATGAGCAGTTCTTC.

The genes are TRBV6-5 and TRBJ1-3; D unclear. The CDR3 is 16 residues long. V lost 0 bases to trimming and J lost 7 bases, with 16 bases between them. Germline V lookup: CDR1 MNHEY, CDR2 SVGAGI. CDR3 loop: CASSYSQLQSGNTIYF. The CDR3 DNA reads as TGTGCCAGCAGTTACTCCCAGCTCCAAAGTGGGAACACCATATATTTT.

This clone was recorded once. V is TRBV10-3 and J is TRBJ2-6; D call uncertain. There are 17 residues in the CDR3. Germline loops: CDR1 ENHRY, CDR2 SYGVKD. Trimming removed 0 bases from V and 4 bases from J, with 13 bases in between. CDR3 nucleotide sequence: TGTGCCATCAGTGAGTCGGTCAGGCGAAACGGGGCCAACGTCCTGACTTTC. It yields the protein CAISESVRRNGANVLTF.

The chain joins TRBV12-3 or TRBV12-4 to TRBJ1-3; D unresolved. The CDR3 length is 12 residues. Trimming cost V 4 bases and J 6 bases, with 7 bases left between them. This chain's CDR3 is CASSWGKNTIYF. In DNA, the CDR3 is TGTGCCAGCAGTTGGGGAAAAAACACCATATATTTT.

The chain has TRBV14 and TRBJ1-2; D gene ambiguous. The V and J ends lost 1 base and 7 bases respectively, with 7 bases between them. In germline, CDR1 is SGHDN, CDR2 FVKESK. This CDR3 contains 12 residues. The CDR3: CASSQARVGYTF. CDR3 nucleotides: TGTGCCAGCAGCCAAGCACGGGTTGGCTACACCTTC.

The chain is built from TRBV5-6 and TRBJ2-3; D gene uncertain. V was cut by 0 bases and J by 1 base, with 6 bases left in between. Germline CDR1 SGHDT, CDR2 YYEEEE. This CDR3 is built from 14 residues. The CDR3 spells CASSLGLGTDTQYF. DNA of the CDR3: TGTGCCAGCAGCTTGGGCTTAGGCACAGATACGCAGTATTTT.

The V and J genes are TRBV10-1 and TRBJ1-6; D is unclear. The CDR3 totals 12 residues. V dropped 6 bases and J dropped 7 bases, with 7 bases sitting between them. CDR1 and CDR2 (germline): WNHNN, SYGVQD (reference sequence). CDR3 protein: CASRQLNSPLHF. In nucleotides, the CDR3 is TGCGCCAGCAGACAGTTAAATTCACCCCTCCACTTT.

The rearrangement links TRBV10-3 to TRBJ2-2; D unresolved. CDR3 size: 13 residues. CDR1 is ENHRY, CDR2 SYGVKD, per germline. Trimming took 2 bases from V and 4 from J, leaving 5 bases between them. For the CDR3, the DNA is TGTGCCATCAGTGAGGTCCTCACCGGGGAGCTGTTTTTT. The encoded protein is CAISEVLTGELFF.

The rearrangement joins TRBV29-1 to TRBJ1-1, with TRBD1 identical over 10 bases. The CDR3 is 12 amino acids. The V and J ends lost 6 bases and 7 bases, in that order; junction bases with no gene match: 5. Germline V lookup: CDR1 SQVTM, CDR2 ANQGSEA. The DNA of the CDR3 is TGCAGCGTCGACAGGGGGCGGATTGAAGCTTTCTTT. As protein: CSVDRGRIEAFF.

In this sample, this clone turned up a few times. The rearrangement links TRBV30 to TRBJ1-5, with D possibly being TRBD1 (6 bases). Trimming cost V 4 bases and J 2 bases, with 9 bases left between them. The CDR3 has 13 amino acids. In germline, CDR1 is GTSNPN, CDR2 SVGIG (reference sequence). The CDR3 sequence: CAWNRDGNQPQHF. The CDR3 DNA reads as TGTGCCTGGAACAGGGATGGCAATCAGCCCCAGCATTTT.

This chain joins TRBV24-1 and TRBJ2-2, with 9 bases that match TRBD1. This CDR3 has 16 amino acids. Germline trimming cut 2 bases from V and 6 bases from J; bases unmatched to any gene: 6. Per the germline V gene, CDR1 is KGHDR and CDR2 is SFDVKD. The CDR3 protein is CATSDWGQGSSGELFF. The CDR3 bases are TGTGCCACCAGTGATTGGGGACAGGGAAGTTCCGGGGAGCTGTTTTTT.

The chain couples TRBV2 to TRBJ1-2; possible D gene TRBD1, 5 bases. V was cut by 8 bases and J by 7 bases, with 11 bases left in between. The V gene's germline CDR1 is SNHLY and CDR2 FYNNEI. The CDR3 is 11 residues long. CDR3 region: CASSMTAGYTF. The CDR3 DNA follows: TGTGCCAGCTCAATGACAGCTGGCTACACCTTC.

V gene TRBV7-2 combines with J gene TRBJ1-5, with D unclear. The CDR3 sequence is 16 residues long. V gave up 1 base and J gave up 0 bases, with 10 bases separating them. Per the germline V gene, CDR1 is SGHTA and CDR2 is FQGNSA. In DNA form, the CDR3 reads TGTGCCAGCAGCTTAGTCGGAATATATAGCAATCAGCCCCAGCATTTT. It is translated as CASSLVGIYSNQPQHF.

The chain uses TRBV4-2 and TRBJ2-7, with D tentatively TRBD1 (6 bases). Trimming took 4 bases from V and 7 from J, leaving 20 bases between them. The CDR3 length is 15 residues. CDR1 LGHNA and CDR2 YNFKEQ come from the germline V gene. CDR3 coding DNA: TGTGCCAGCAGCCCAAGACAGGCTTCTCCGGAGGAGCAGTACTTC. Residues: CASSPRQASPEEQYF.

The CDR3: CASSAGQGVGKLFF. CDR3 bases: TGTGCCAGCAGCGCGGGGCAGGGGGTTGGAAAACTGTTTTTT. The chain uses TRBV9 and TRBJ1-4; 7 nucleotides agree with TRBD1. The germline CDR1 and CDR2 sequences are SGDLS and YYNGEE. J was trimmed by 10 bases and V by 3 bases; bases with no gene match: 9. The CDR3 runs 14 residues.